This T cell receptor (beta chain) was sequenced for a study of human T cells and chemical hapten exposure. Whole-study context: Small pooled library volume differences mainly caused per-sample TCR yield variation.

Time point specified: healthy volunteer bleed at 6 weeks. The authors' total RNA extraction used unfractionated whole blood. This CDR3 has 14 amino acids. The ends were cut back, 3 bases at V and 7 bases at J, with 16 bases in the middle. CDR1 is DFQATT, CDR2 SNEGSKA, per germline (reference sequence). TCRdb reanalysed the RACE reads using MiXCR and keeps one entry per CDR3 protein. The table lists roughly 80,000 distinct CDR3 sequences, around 9.4% of them singletons. The sequencing sample was made of whole blood. The receptor's source is a female donor in good health. Some clones in this sample may be carry-over from other donors' samples. The V gene is TRBV20-1, the J gene TRBJ1-5, with D possibly being TRBD1 (5 bases). The CDR3 sequence is CSASPLTVGQPQHF. The CDR3 DNA reads as TGCAGTGCTAGTCCATTGACAGTTGGCCAGCCCCAGCATTTT.